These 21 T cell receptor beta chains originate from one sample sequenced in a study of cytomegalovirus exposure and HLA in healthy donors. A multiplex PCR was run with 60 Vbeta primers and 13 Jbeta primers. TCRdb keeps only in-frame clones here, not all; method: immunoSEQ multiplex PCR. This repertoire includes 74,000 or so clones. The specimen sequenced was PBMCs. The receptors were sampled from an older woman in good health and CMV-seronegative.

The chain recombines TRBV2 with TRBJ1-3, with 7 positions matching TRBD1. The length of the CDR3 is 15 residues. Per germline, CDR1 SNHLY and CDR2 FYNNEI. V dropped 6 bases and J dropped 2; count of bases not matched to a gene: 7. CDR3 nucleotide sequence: TGTGCCAGCAGAAAAGAACAGGGGCCTGGAAACACCATATATTTT. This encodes CASRKEQGPGNTIYF. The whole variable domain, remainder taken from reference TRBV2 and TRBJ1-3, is EPEVTQTPSHQVTQMGQEVILRCVPISNHLYFYWYRQILGQKVEFLVSFYNNEISEKSEIFDDQFSVERPDGSNFTLKIRSTKLEDSAMYFCASRKEQGPGNTIYFGEGSWLTVV.

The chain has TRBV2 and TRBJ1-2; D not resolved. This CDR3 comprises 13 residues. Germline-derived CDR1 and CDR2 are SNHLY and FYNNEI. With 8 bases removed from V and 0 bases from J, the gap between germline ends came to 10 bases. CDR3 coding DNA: TGTGCCAGCGGCTTGGGCCCTAACTATGGCTACACCTTC. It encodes CASGLGPNYGYTF.

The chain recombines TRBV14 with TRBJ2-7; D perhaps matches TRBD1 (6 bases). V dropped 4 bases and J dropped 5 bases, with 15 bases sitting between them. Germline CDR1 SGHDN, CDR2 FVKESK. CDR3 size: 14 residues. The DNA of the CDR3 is TGTGCCAGCAGCCCCCAGTTGGGGGCACACGAGCAGTACTTC. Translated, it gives CASSPQLGAHEQYF.

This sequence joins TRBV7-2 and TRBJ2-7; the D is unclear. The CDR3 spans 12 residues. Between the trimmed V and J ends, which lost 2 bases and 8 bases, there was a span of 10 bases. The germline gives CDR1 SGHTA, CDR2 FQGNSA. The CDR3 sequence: CASSLHGLQQYF. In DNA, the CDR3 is TGTGCCAGCAGCTTACACGGTCTTCAGCAGTACTTC.

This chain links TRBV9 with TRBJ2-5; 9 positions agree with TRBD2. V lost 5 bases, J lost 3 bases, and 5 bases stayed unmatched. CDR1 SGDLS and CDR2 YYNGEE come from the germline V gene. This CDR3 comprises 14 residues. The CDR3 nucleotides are TGTGCCAGCAGGGGGATAGCGGGGGAAGAGACCCAGTACTTC. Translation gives CASRGIAGEETQYF.

The CDR3 DNA reads TGTGCCAGCAGCCACGGGGGTAACCAGCAGTTCTTC. It codes for CASSHGGNQQFF. The chain uses TRBV4-2 and TRBJ2-1; possible D gene TRBD2, 6 bases. Trimming cost V 3 bases and J 11 bases, with 11 bases left between them. This CDR3 contains 12 residues. Germline V CDR1 and CDR2: LGHNA, YNFKEQ.

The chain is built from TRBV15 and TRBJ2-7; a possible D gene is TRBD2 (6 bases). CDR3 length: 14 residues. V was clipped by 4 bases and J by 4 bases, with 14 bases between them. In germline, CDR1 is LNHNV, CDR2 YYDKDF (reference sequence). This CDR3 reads CATSIRRGGYEQYF. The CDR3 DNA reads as TGTGCCACCAGCATACGACGGGGAGGATACGAGCAGTACTTC.

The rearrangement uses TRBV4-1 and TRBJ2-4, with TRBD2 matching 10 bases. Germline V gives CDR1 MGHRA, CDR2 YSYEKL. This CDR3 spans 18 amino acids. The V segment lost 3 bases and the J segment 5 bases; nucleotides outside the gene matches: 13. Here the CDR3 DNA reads TGCGCCAGCAGCCACCATATAGCGGGAGGATCTATGGAAAACATTCAGTACTTC. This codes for CASSHHIAGGSMENIQYF.

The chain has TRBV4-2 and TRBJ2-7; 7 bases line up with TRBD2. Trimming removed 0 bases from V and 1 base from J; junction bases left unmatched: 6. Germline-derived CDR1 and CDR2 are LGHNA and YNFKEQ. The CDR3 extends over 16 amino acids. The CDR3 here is CASSQDGLDGSYEQYF. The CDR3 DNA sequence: TGTGCCAGCAGCCAAGATGGACTAGATGGGTCCTACGAGCAGTACTTC.

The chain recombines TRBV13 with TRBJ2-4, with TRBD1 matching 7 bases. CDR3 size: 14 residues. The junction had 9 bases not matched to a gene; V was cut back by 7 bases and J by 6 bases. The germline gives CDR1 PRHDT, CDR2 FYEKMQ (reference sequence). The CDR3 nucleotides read TGTGCCAGCACCCCCCGGGACAGCGGAAACATTCAGTACTTC. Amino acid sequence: CASTPRDSGNIQYF.

CDR3 sequence reads: CASSFSRTGGEQYF. The CDR3 bases are TGTGCCAGCAGTTTTTCTCGGACAGGGGGCGAGCAGTACTTC. The chain joins TRBV27 to TRBJ2-7, with 10 positions matching TRBD1. Germline V gene lookup returns CDR1 MNHEY and CDR2 SMNVEV (reference sequence). Trimming at V came to 3 bases and at J to 6 bases, leaving 5 bases not matched to a gene. This CDR3 spans 14 amino acids.

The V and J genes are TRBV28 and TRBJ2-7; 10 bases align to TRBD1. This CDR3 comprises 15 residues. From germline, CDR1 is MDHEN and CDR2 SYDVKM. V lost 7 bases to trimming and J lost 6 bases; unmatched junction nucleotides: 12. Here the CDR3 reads CASTLTPWTGGEQYF. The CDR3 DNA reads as TGTGCCAGCACCCTGACACCCTGGACAGGGGGCGAGCAGTACTTC.

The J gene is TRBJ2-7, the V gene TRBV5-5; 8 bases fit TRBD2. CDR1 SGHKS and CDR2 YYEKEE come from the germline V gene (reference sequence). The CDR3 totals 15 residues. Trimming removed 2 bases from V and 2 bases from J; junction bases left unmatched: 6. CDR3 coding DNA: TGTGCCAGCAGCTTTTTAGCGGGGCCTACCTACGAGCAGTACTTC. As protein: CASSFLAGPTYEQYF. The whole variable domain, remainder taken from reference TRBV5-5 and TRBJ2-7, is DAGVTQSPTHLIKTRGQQVTLRCSPISGHKSVSWYQQVLGQGPQFIFQYYEKEERGRGNFPDRFSARQFPNYSSELNVNALLLGDSALYLCASSFLAGPTYEQYFGPGTRLTVT.

The CDR3 sequence is CASNRGLGNQPQHF. In DNA, the CDR3 is TGTGCCAGCAACAGGGGGTTGGGCAATCAGCCCCAGCATTTT. The chain has TRBV5-6 and TRBJ1-5; 8 positions agree with TRBD1. CDR3 length: 14 amino acids. V lost 6 bases and J lost 2; bases outside the gene matches: 4. Germline values: CDR1 SGHDT, CDR2 YYEEEE.

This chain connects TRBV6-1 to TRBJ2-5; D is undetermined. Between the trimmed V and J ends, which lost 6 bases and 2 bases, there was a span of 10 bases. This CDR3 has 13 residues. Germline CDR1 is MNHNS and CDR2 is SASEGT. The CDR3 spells CASSLAVQETQYF. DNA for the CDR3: TGTGCCAGCAGCCTGGCCGTACAAGAGACCCAGTACTTC.

CDR3 region: CASSTGTSVNEQFF. CDR3 nucleotides: TGCGCCAGCAGCACCGGGACTAGCGTAAATGAGCAGTTCTTC. The rearrangement joins TRBV10-1 to TRBJ2-1; TRBD2 agrees at 10 bases. Germline CDR1 is WNHNN and CDR2 is SYGVQD (reference sequence). CDR3 length: 14 residues. Trimming took 6 bases from V and 7 from J; bases not matched to a gene: 6.

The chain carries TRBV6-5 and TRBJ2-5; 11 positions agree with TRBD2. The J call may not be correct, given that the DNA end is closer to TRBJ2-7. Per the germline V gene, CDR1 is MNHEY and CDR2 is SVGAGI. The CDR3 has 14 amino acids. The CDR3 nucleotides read TGTGCCAGCAGTTACCTAGCGGGGGGCTACGAGCAGTACTTC. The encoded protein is CASSYLAGGYEQYF.

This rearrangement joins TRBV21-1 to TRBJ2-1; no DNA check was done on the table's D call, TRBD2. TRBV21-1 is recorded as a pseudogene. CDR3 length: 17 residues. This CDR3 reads CASSKRGNRQLPNEQFF. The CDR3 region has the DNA TGTGCCAGCAGCAAACGGGGGAATAGACAACTGCCCAATGAGCAGTTCTTC.

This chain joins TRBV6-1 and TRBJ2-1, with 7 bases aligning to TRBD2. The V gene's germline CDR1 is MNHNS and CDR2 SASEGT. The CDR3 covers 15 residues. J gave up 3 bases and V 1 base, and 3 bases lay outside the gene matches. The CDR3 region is CASSEGWGGYNEQFF. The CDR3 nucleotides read TGTGCCAGCAGTGAAGGTTGGGGGGGCTACAATGAGCAGTTCTTC.

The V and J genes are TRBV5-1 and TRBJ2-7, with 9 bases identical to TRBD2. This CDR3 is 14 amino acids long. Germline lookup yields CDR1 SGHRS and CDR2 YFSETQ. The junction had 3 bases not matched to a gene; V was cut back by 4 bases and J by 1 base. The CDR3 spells CASSVTSGSYEQYF. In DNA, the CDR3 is TGCGCCAGCAGCGTGACTAGCGGATCCTACGAGCAGTACTTC.

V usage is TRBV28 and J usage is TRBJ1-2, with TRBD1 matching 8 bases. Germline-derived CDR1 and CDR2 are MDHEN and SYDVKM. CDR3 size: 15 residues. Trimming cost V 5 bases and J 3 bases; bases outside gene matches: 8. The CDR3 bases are TGTGCCAGCAGTGACACAGGGGGTCTGGACTATGGCTACACCTTC. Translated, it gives CASSDTGGLDYGYTF.